The 11 T cell receptor beta chains in this list originate from one sample, sequenced in a study of blood T cell repertoires in COVID-19. Sequencing was performed with immunoSEQ multiplex PCR; in TCRdb, only in-frame clones are kept and a portion is missing. The sample comprises roughly 70,000 clones, 75% to 95% of which are singletons, and 13% rests with the top ten. What was sequenced was peripheral blood. The receptors were gathered from a human donor with active COVID-19. The donor label of this sample is uncertain.

The V and J genes are TRBV7-2 and TRBJ2-5; D is possibly TRBD1 (6 bases). CDR1 and CDR2 from the germline V gene are SGHTA and FQGNSA. Trimming pared 1 base from V and 5 bases from J, leaving 20 bases between. The CDR3 runs 17 residues. The CDR3 DNA is TGTGCCAGCAGCTTAGTATCTAGGCGACGAAGGGGGGAGACCCAGTACTTC. Protein: CASSLVSRRRRGETQYF.

This chain's CDR3 is CASSLAVLTTESETQYF. The CDR3, as DNA: TGCGCCAGCAGCTTGGCCGTGTTAACCACCGAGTCAGAGACCCAGTACTTC. The chain joins TRBV5-1 to TRBJ2-5, with no clear D. Germline CDR1 reads SGHRS; CDR2 reads YFSETQ. V gave up 0 bases and J gave up 4 bases, with 19 bases separating them. This CDR3 contains 17 residues. The whole variable domain, filled in from reference TRBV5-1 and TRBJ2-5, reads KAGVTQTPRYLIKTRGQQVTLSCSPISGHRSVSWYQQTPGQGLQFLFEYFSETQRNKGNFPGRFSGRQFSNSRSEMNVSTLELGDSALYLCASSLAVLTTESETQYFGPGTRLLVL.

This chain links TRBV6-6 with TRBJ2-7; a possible D gene is TRBD2 (6 bases). Germline-derived CDR1 and CDR2 are MNHNY and SVGAGI (reference sequence). This CDR3 is built from 14 residues. V was trimmed by 0 bases and J by 6 bases, leaving 12 bases between them. CDR3 protein: CASSYSMTAGEQYF. In DNA, the CDR3 is TGTGCCAGCAGTTACTCGATGACAGCGGGCGAGCAGTACTTC.

The gene calls are TRBV28 and TRBJ2-2, with 7 bases that match TRBD1. The CDR3 contains 15 residues. Trimming cost V 6 bases and J 1 base; bases outside gene matches: 5. The germline V gene encodes CDR1 MDHEN and CDR2 SYDVKM. In DNA form, the CDR3 reads TGTGCCAGCAGCCAGGGACAGAAGAACACCGGGGAGCTGTTTTTT. Encoded protein: CASSQGQKNTGELFF.

In its sample, this clone was seen a few times. The V and J genes are TRBV24-1 and TRBJ2-1; 9 nucleotides align to TRBD1. Germline CDR1 and CDR2: KGHDR and SFDVKD. CDR3 length: 16 amino acids. J lost 4 bases, V lost 5 bases, and 8 bases had no gene match. The chain's CDR3 is CATSGLQGAGYNEQFF. As DNA, the CDR3 is TGTGCCACCAGTGGCCTACAGGGGGCAGGATACAATGAGCAGTTCTTC.

CDR3 sequence (DNA): TGCGCCAGCAGCTTTTCTCCGCAGTACCAAGAGACCCAGTACTTC. Its translation is CASSFSPQYQETQYF. The chain recombines TRBV5-1 with TRBJ2-5; D unclear. CDR1 and CDR2 from the germline V gene are SGHRS and YFSETQ. V was trimmed by 2 bases and J by 0 bases, leaving 11 bases between them. The CDR3 totals 15 residues.

The rearrangement uses TRBV11-2 and TRBJ2-1; TRBD2 agrees at 9 bases. V was pared by 0 bases and J by 3 bases, with 6 bases of the junction left unmatched. The CDR3 loop spans 17 amino acids. Germline CDR1 reads SGHAT; CDR2 reads FQNNGV. CDR3 protein: CASSLETLAGIYNEQFF. CDR3 nucleotide sequence: TGTGCCAGCAGCTTAGAGACGCTAGCGGGAATCTACAATGAGCAGTTCTTC.

This clone has only one observation. This rearrangement joins TRBV4-1 to TRBJ2-3; 13 bases fit TRBD2. The CDR3 totals 16 residues. Germline CDR1 MGHRA, CDR2 YSYEKL. The ends lost 2 bases at V and 6 bases at J; junction bases unmatched: 5. The CDR3 loop reads CASSQTVLAGGDTQYF. In nucleotides, the CDR3 is TGCGCCAGCAGCCAAACCGTACTAGCGGGAGGGGATACGCAGTATTTT.

The V gene is TRBV5-1, the J gene TRBJ2-5, with 7 bases matching TRBD2. The CDR3 extends over 15 amino acids. With 3 bases clipped from V and 1 base from J, the junction kept 6 bases outside the gene matches. Per germline, CDR1 SGHRS and CDR2 YFSETQ. DNA of the CDR3: TGCGCCAGCAGCTCCCAAACTAGCGTCCAAGAGACCCAGTACTTC. It codes for CASSSQTSVQETQYF.

This clone is hyperexpanded (1% or more) by share. The CDR3: CASSLEGVHEQYF. As DNA, the CDR3 is TGTGCCAGCAGCTTAGAAGGGGTCCACGAGCAGTACTTC. The rearrangement uses TRBV11-3 and TRBJ2-7; tentative D call: TRBD1 (5 bases). Germline assignment: CDR1 SGHNT and CDR2 YENEEA. V lost 0 bases and J 5 bases, leaving 8 bases between the germline ends. CDR3 length equals 13 residues. Combining the CDR3 with reference TRBV11-3 and TRBJ2-7 gives the whole variable domain EAGVVQSPRYKIIEKKQPVAFWCNPISGHNTLYWYLQNLGQGPELLIRYENEEAVDDSQLPKDRFSAERLKGVDSTLKIQPAELGDSAVYLCASSLEGVHEQYFGPGTRLTVT.

V and J are TRBV28 and TRBJ2-2, with D maybe TRBD2 (6 bases). Trimming took off 3 bases at V and 10 bases at J, with 15 bases between the two ends. The CDR3 sequence is 14 residues long. CDR1 and CDR2 (germline): MDHEN, SYDVKM. CDR3 amino acids: CASSLEGFAEELFF. For the CDR3, the DNA is TGTGCCAGCAGTTTGGAGGGGTTCGCAGAGGAGCTGTTTTTT.